This T cell receptor beta chain was recorded in a study of shared clonotypes between healthy human individuals. Whole-study context: The people who gave samples were two women and a few men aged 18 to 49. Every donor yielded three CD4 naive, three CD4 memory, two CD8 naive and one CD8 memory plate. Study-wide results and caveats: With several donors compared, about 5% of naive CD4 clonotypes were shared.

Sequencing was performed with immunoSEQ multiplex PCR; in TCRdb, only in-frame clones are kept and a portion is missing. The table lists about 1 million clones, roughly 75% of them singletons. Trimming left V 1 base short and J 9 bases short, with 15 bases between. Per the germline V gene, CDR1 is LGHNA and CDR2 is YNFKEQ. The CDR3 extends over 14 amino acids. All the donors were Caucasian adults who lived in Nashville, Tennessee. Concerning this clone itself: Antigen specificity is unknown.

This receptor was obtained from a man in his late teens or twenties in good health. The sequencing sample was made of memory CD4+ T cells sorted from blood. Subset of the sample: CD45RA-negative fraction. V and J are TRBV4-2 and TRBJ1-2, with a tentative D call TRBD1 (5 bases). CDR3 bases: TGTGCCAGCAGCCAAGTAAGGGACGTCCAGAGCTACACCTTC. It codes for CASSQVRDVQSYTF.